Given below is one TCR beta chain in context. The V segment lost 0 bases and the J segment 11 bases; nucleotides outside the gene matches: 6. This CDR3 comprises 15 residues. CDR1 is SGDLS and CDR2 is YYNGEE in the germline V gene. The data were produced by immunoSEQ multiplex PCR, yet TCRdb's version contains in-frame clones alone and is incomplete. The sample consists of approximately 35,000 clones, 80% of them appearing once. This specimen belongs to a study of OX40 agonist ivuxolimab in advanced cancers. Study-wide background: Patients undergoing dose escalation presented with hepatocellular carcinoma, melanoma, renal cell or head and neck cancer.

The V gene is TRBV9, the J gene TRBJ1-6, with 9 bases that match TRBD1. The sequencing used CD4+ or CD8+ T cells sorted from blood, collected in a trial of the OX40 agonist ivuxolimab. The TCR comes from an adult with an advanced solid tumor such as melanoma, head and neck, liver or kidney cancer. CDR3 sequence: CASSVADRGGAPLHF. DNA of the CDR3: TGTGCCAGCAGCGTAGCGGACAGGGGTGGAGCACCCCTCCACTTT.